This T cell receptor (beta chain) came from a study of blood T cell repertoires in COVID-19. The overall study: Donors in the United States, Italy and Spain gave samples during acute or convalescent COVID-19. T cells, B-cell-depleted T cells, or PBMCs supplied cDNA or gDNA.

Germline assignment: CDR1 LGHNA and CDR2 YNFKEQ. With 2 bases removed from V and 2 bases from J, the gap between germline ends came to 13 bases. The length of the CDR3 is 15 residues. The method was immunoSEQ multiplex PCR; TCRdb's version includes in-frame clones alone and lacks a portion of them. The sample contains about 480,000 clones, roughly nine tenths of which appear only once. The receptor was isolated from a man aged 18 to 30 with COVID-19, enrolled during active disease. The sequencing input was peripheral blood. The chain links TRBV4-2 to TRBJ2-7; TRBD2 might be the D (6 bases). CDR3 protein: CASSQLRDLTYEQYF. The CDR3 DNA is TGTGCCAGCAGCCAACTCCGGGACTTGACCTACGAGCAGTACTTC.